Below are 3 T cell receptor beta chains sequenced from a single sample in a study of blood T cell repertoires in COVID-19. TCRdb keeps only in-frame clones here, not all; method: immunoSEQ multiplex PCR. The table records around 140,000 clones, 88% of them present only once. Sequences were obtained from peripheral blood. These TCRs come from a man aged 70 or older with acute or convalescent COVID-19.

This sequence joins TRBV5-8 and TRBJ2-5, with D tentatively TRBD2 (5 bases). V shed 0 bases and J shed 5 bases, with 11 bases lying between them. CDR3 length equals 14 residues. Per germline, CDR1 SGHTS and CDR2 YDEGEE. CDR3 residues: CASSLGRTGETQYF. Written as DNA, the CDR3 is TGTGCCAGCAGCTTGGGCAGGACGGGGGAGACCCAGTACTTC. The variable domain in full, completed from reference TRBV5-8 and TRBJ2-5, reads EAGVTQSPTHLIKTRGQQATLRCSPISGHTSVYWYQQALGLGLQFLLWYDEGEERNRGNFPPRFSGRQFPNYSSELNVNALELEDSALYLCASSLGRTGETQYFGPGTRLLVL.

This clone was seen a few times. The chain couples TRBV5-4 to TRBJ2-5; 9 nucleotides line up with TRBD1. Germline values: CDR1 SGHNT, CDR2 YYREEE (reference sequence). The V and J ends lost 4 bases and 2 bases, in that order; junction bases with no gene match: 6. The CDR3 is 15 amino acids. The CDR3 DNA reads as TGTGCCAGCAGCAAAGGACAGGGGTGGCAAGAGACCCAGTACTTC. Amino acids: CASSKGQGWQETQYF.

The chain uses TRBV5-1 and TRBJ2-1, with 9 bases matching TRBD1. J was trimmed by 4 bases and V by 5 bases; bases with no gene match: 10. Germline values: CDR1 SGHRS, CDR2 YFSETQ. The CDR3 totals 16 residues. The CDR3 here is CASSYSGTGNYNEQFF. The CDR3 DNA sequence: TGCGCCAGCAGTTATTCCGGGACAGGGAATTACAATGAGCAGTTCTTC.